This section outlines one T cell receptor beta chain sequence together with its context. The record originates from a study of shared clonotypes between healthy human individuals. Germline values: CDR1 SGHNT, CDR2 YYREEE (reference sequence). The CDR3 covers 16 residues. The trim removed 4 bases at V and 6 bases at J, leaving 10 bases unmatched. The DNA input per sorted-subset replicate PCR was 150 to 200 ng, corresponding to roughly 30,000 T cell genomes. Clones were sequenced by immunoSEQ multiplex PCR, and TCRdb holds only the in-frame ones, with some missing. The sample contains around 340,000 clones, around 70% of which appear only once.

The TCR sequence derives from a man younger than 40 in good health. Material for sequencing was memory CD4+ T cells sorted from blood. Subset defined: CD45RA-negative fraction. The rearrangement links TRBV5-4 to TRBJ1-4; 9 bases are shared with TRBD1. The CDR3 region has the DNA TGTGCCAGCAGCGCCGCTACAGGGGGCGAGGATGAAAAACTGTTTTTT. Translation: CASSAATGGEDEKLFF.